The source of this T cell receptor beta chain is a study of blood T cell repertoires in COVID-19 (TCRdb year 2020). Broadly, across the study: Samples covering the acute and convalescent phases of COVID-19 were provided by collaborators in the United States, Italy and Spain. The material from the prospective study consisted of cDNA or gDNA derived from T cells, B-cell-depleted T cells, or PBMCs. The dataset comprised deeply sampled blood TCRbeta repertoires from subjects exposed to, actively infected with, or recovered from COVID-19. Where available, HLA class I and class II types were taken from metadata supplied by the sample provider and were not determined by assay-based typing. A freely available public database, intended as a resource for researchers studying the immune response to SARS-CoV-2, is where the repertoires were released. Samples were obtained from the ongoing ImmuneRACE study (first 160 participants) and from about 1,300 subjects provided by 6 global collaborators. A de-identified subject ID, COVID-19 status, age in years and sex were almost always included in the sample metadata.

TCRbeta CDR3 regions were amplified from genomic DNA using the immunoSEQ Assay, a bias-controlled multiplex PCR. Under the source paper's analysis protocol: Nucleated cell counts per sample were estimated from amplification of reference gene primers within the assay. To quantify the absolute abundance of each unique TCRbeta CDR3 rearrangement, sequence reads were collapsed and filtered. Productive Simpson clonality was computed per sample as the square root of Simpson's diversity index over productive rearrangements. The clones in this table, taken by TCRdb from immuneACCESS, are in-frame only. Not every clone is retained; where verified, under half of the shortfall comes from an unresolved V gene, and the cause of the rest is unknown. The V and J calls and the clone size are those of that table, but D and trimming were determined from the DNA. The sample table contains about 130,000 clones; only one count was recorded for roughly nine tenths of them. The top ten constitute approximately 2% of the sample.

The research as a whole found: The amount of clinical and demographic metadata varied by source and participant and was provided uncurated.

Comment on this clone: The target of this receptor is not known. Base quality data are lacking; no much larger clone is found one base away.

Sequences MNHEY (CDR1) and SVGEGT (CDR2) are obtained from the germline V gene. V was cut back by 5 bases and J by 10 bases, leaving a gap of 18 bases between them. The CDR3 has 15 amino acids, counting the end cysteine and phenylalanine. Only the CDR3 DNA is retained, 45 bases long and in frame from the first base. In Seattle, one collaborating source enrolled patients while the infection was active and tracked those patients longitudinally over the course of disease. Each collaborating institution followed its own protocols to collect whole blood in K2EDTA tubes. For TCRbeta analysis, collaborators shipped samples in one of three forms: frozen whole blood, isolated PBMCs, or DNA extracted from either of those sample types.

Sequencing was done on a sample of peripheral blood. The rearrangement joined TRBV6-2 or TRBV6-3 to TRBJ1-6, with TRBD1 perhaps the D gene, on 6 matching bases. This TCR came from a man in his fifties with COVID-19, enrolled during active disease. The nucleotides are TGTGCCAGCAGTCGTCAGCCAGGGCAGGGGTCACCCCTCCACTTT. The resulting protein is CASSRQPGQGSPLHF.